Below, 27 T cell receptor beta chains from the same sample are listed, as sequenced in a study of CD8 T cells in ankylosing spondylitis. Overall study findings and caveats: For ankylosing spondylitis blood, a TCR beta motif of under ten highly homologous variants appeared characteristic.

A single record per CDR3 protein comes from TCRdb applying MiXCR to the 5' RACE reads. The data show a few hundred thousand distinct CDR3 sequences, approximately 20% seen once. No antigens are known for them. Sequencing was carried out using blood, either unsorted or a sorted T cell fraction (not recorded which). The receptors here all came from a male donor with ankylosing spondylitis.

This clonotype came up a few times. The V gene is TRBV15, the J gene TRBJ1-1; a possible D gene is TRBD1 (6 bases). Germline CDR1 reads LNHNV; CDR2 reads YYDKDF (reference sequence). The germline V and J ends were trimmed by 3 bases and 1 base, with 12 bases remaining between them. This CDR3 region has 15 residues. The CDR3 loop reads CATSREYRENTEAFF. CDR3 coding DNA: TGTGCCACCAGCAGGGAGTACAGGGAGAACACTGAAGCTTTCTTT.

This clonotype was seen many times. The chain carries TRBV5-1 and TRBJ2-7; 9 bases map to TRBD1. The CDR3 runs 16 residues. Germline values: CDR1 SGHRS, CDR2 YFSETQ. Unmatched junction bases numbered 8, after V lost 0 bases and J lost 4 bases. This chain's CDR3 is CASSLEPTGQGYEQYF. CDR3 coding DNA: TGCGCCAGCAGCTTGGAACCTACGGGACAGGGTTACGAGCAGTACTTC. The entire variable domain, with the rest obtained from reference TRBV5-1 and TRBJ2-7, is as follows: KAGVTQTPRYLIKTRGQQVTLSCSPISGHRSVSWYQQTPGQGLQFLFEYFSETQRNKGNFPGRFSGRQFSNSRSEMNVSTLELGDSALYLCASSLEPTGQGYEQYFGPGTRLTVT.

The rearrangement joins TRBV28 to TRBJ2-7; TRBD2 might be the D (6 bases). Germline V gene data show CDR1 as MDHEN and CDR2 as SYDVKM. CDR3 length equals 15 residues. Trimming shortened V by 7 bases and J by 0 bases, and 16 bases separated the two germline ends. In DNA, the CDR3 is TGTGCCAGCAAATCGGGCGGAGGGAGCTCCTACGAGCAGTACTTC. Amino acids: CASKSGGGSSYEQYF.

This clonotype appeared many times. The rearrangement links TRBV12-3 or TRBV12-4 to TRBJ2-1; unclear D gene. V lost 6 bases and J lost 10, with 10 bases in between. The CDR3 consists of 11 residues. The CDR3 sequence is CASREWIEQFF. DNA for the CDR3: TGTGCCAGCAGGGAGTGGATCGAGCAGTTCTTC.

This clonotype showed up just a few times. The V call is TRBV28, the J call TRBJ2-2; 10 nucleotides line up with TRBD2. The CDR3 runs 16 residues. V trimming: 6 bases; J trimming: 2 bases; junction bases outside the gene matches: 6. Germline lookup yields CDR1 MDHEN and CDR2 SYDVKM. Written as DNA, the CDR3 is TGTGCCAGCAGACCAGCTAGCGGGGGTAACACCGGGGAGCTGTTTTTT. Protein: CASRPASGGNTGELFF.

This clonotype was detected only a few times. This chain joins TRBV12-5 and TRBJ2-1; 11 bases are shared with TRBD2. The V gene's germline CDR1 is LGHNT and CDR2 FRNRAP. This CDR3 contains 18 residues. With 7 bases clipped from V and 2 bases from J, the junction kept 13 bases outside the gene matches. CDR3 sequence (DNA): TGTGCTAGTGCTTCCATGGGGGGTAGCGGGAGGGCCTACAATGAGCAGTTCTTC. The encoded protein is CASASMGGSGRAYNEQFF. The full variable domain, rest sourced from reference TRBV12-5 and TRBJ2-1, is DARVTQTPRHKVTEMGQEVTMRCQPILGHNTVFWYRQTMMQGLELLAYFRNRAPLDDSGMPKDRFSAEMPDATLATLKIQPSEPRDSAVYFCASASMGGSGRAYNEQFFGPGTRLTVL.

This clonotype has a count of ten or more. One junction end disagrees with the germline gene, perhaps due to a read error. J is TRBJ2-7 and V is TRBV12-3 or TRBV12-4, with 7 bases that match TRBD1. The CDR3 length is 14 residues. Here the CDR3 reads CASSLAGGSYEQYF. CDR3 in DNA: TGTGCCAGCAGCTTAGCAGGGGGCTCCTACGAGCAGTACTTC.

This rearrangement joins TRBV5-1 to TRBJ2-2; TRBD2 aligns across 10 bases. The length of the CDR3 is 17 residues. Per germline, CDR1 SGHRS and CDR2 YFSETQ. The trim removed 4 bases at V and 8 bases at J, leaving 14 bases unmatched. The CDR3 bases are TGCGCCAGCAGCCTCCCTGGGAGCGGGAGGGCCGGAGGGGAGCTGTTTTTT. Amino acid sequence: CASSLPGSGRAGGELFF.

This clonotype was seen more than once but under ten times. The genes are TRBV20-1 and TRBJ1-2; no definite D call. From germline, CDR1 is DFQATT and CDR2 SNEGSKA (reference sequence). The CDR3 covers 13 residues. Trimming took 3 bases from V and 2 from J, leaving 10 bases between them. CDR3 in DNA: TGCAGTGCTAGCTCCGAGCCCAACTATGGCTACACCTTC. Translated: CSASSEPNYGYTF.

In this sample, this clonotype turned up a few times. This chain uses TRBV3-1 with TRBJ1-2, with no clear D. CDR3 size: 12 residues. From germline, CDR1 is LGHDT and CDR2 YNNKEL (reference sequence). Deletions cut 1 base from V and 5 bases from J, with 5 bases between. CDR3 nucleotides: TGTGCCAGCAGCCAAGTACGTTATGGCTACACCTTC. It encodes CASSQVRYGYTF.

This clonotype was counted only a few times. CDR3 in amino acids: CAISESSQYTQYF. The CDR3 region has the DNA TGTGCCATCAGTGAGTCATCGCAGTATACGCAGTATTTT. The chain combines TRBV10-3 with TRBJ2-3; D gene ambiguous. Trimming stripped 0 bases from V and 7 bases from J, with 8 bases between. CDR3 length: 13 residues. CDR1 is ENHRY and CDR2 is SYGVKD in the germline V gene.

This clonotype was picked up one time. V is TRBV7-3 and J is TRBJ2-7, with TRBD2 as a possible D gene (6 bases). Germline V gene data show CDR1 as SGHTA and CDR2 as FQGTGA. The CDR3 spans 13 residues. V lost 5 bases and J 5 bases, leaving 13 bases between the germline ends. CDR3 sequence (DNA): TGTGCCAGCAGCCTCTCCTGGGGGGACGAGCAGTACTTC. Translation gives CASSLSWGDEQYF.

The V call is TRBV5-1, the J call TRBJ2-5, with 8 bases lining up with TRBD1. The germline V gene encodes CDR1 SGHRS and CDR2 YFSETQ. CDR3 length: 16 amino acids. With 2 bases clipped from V and 2 bases from J, the junction kept 8 bases outside the gene matches. The CDR3 is CASSFTAGQGQETQYF. In nucleotides, the CDR3 is TGCGCCAGCAGCTTTACAGCAGGACAGGGACAAGAGACCCAGTACTTC.

This clonotype came up a few times. This chain joins TRBV29-1 and TRBJ1-1, with 10 bases matching TRBD1. The length of the CDR3 is 15 residues. The germline V gene has CDR1 SQVTM and CDR2 ANQGSEA. Trimming at V came to 7 bases and at J to 0 bases, leaving 8 bases not matched to a gene. The CDR3 sequence is CSGTGQGVVNTEAFF. CDR3 nucleotide sequence: TGCAGCGGGACAGGACAGGGGGTCGTGAACACTGAAGCTTTCTTT.

This clonotype was observed a few times. The rearrangement uses TRBV28 and TRBJ2-5; possibly TRBD1 for D (6 bases). This CDR3 spans 13 amino acids. Trimming removed 5 bases at V and 5 bases at J, with 12 bases between. Looked up from germline, CDR1 is MDHEN and CDR2 is SYDVKM. The CDR3 nucleotides are TGTGCCAGCAGTAAACAGGGCCCTGAGACCCAGTACTTC. Its protein product is CASSKQGPETQYF.

The V gene is TRBV12-3 or TRBV12-4, the J gene TRBJ1-1; D might be TRBD1 (5 bases). The V and J ends lost 5 bases and 8 bases respectively, with 15 bases between them. This CDR3 is 13 amino acids long. This CDR3 reads CASSILTETEAFF. The CDR3 DNA is TGTGCCAGCAGTATACTGACAGAGACCGAAGCTTTCTTT.

The table lists this clonotype with a few counts. The J gene is TRBJ2-1, the V gene TRBV10-3; 10 nucleotides line up with TRBD2. The junction had 12 bases not matched to a gene; V was cut back by 1 base and J by 6 bases. In germline, CDR1 is ENHRY, CDR2 SYGVKD. This CDR3 has 18 residues. The DNA for the CDR3 is TGTGCCATCAGTGAGTTGGCTAGCGGGAGCCGCAGGGGCAATGAGCAGTTCTTC. Translated: CAISELASGSRRGNEQFF.

The V call is TRBV3-1, the J call TRBJ1-2, with D possibly TRBD1 on 5 matching bases. Per the germline V gene, CDR1 is LGHDT and CDR2 is YNNKEL (reference sequence). This CDR3 spans 13 amino acids. V lost 8 bases to trimming and J lost 3 bases, with 13 bases between them. This CDR3 reads CASAGPSHYGYTF. The CDR3 region has the DNA TGTGCCAGCGCGGGACCCTCCCACTATGGCTACACCTTC.

This sequence joins TRBV18 and TRBJ2-7; 8 bases map to TRBD2. V was pared by 3 bases and J by 1 base, with 8 bases of the junction left unmatched. The CDR3 sequence is 16 residues long. Germline CDR1 and CDR2: KGHSH and LQKENI. The DNA for the CDR3 is TGTGCCAGCTCACCCACCAAAGCGGGAGTTTCCTACGAGCAGTACTTC. It encodes CASSPTKAGVSYEQYF.

This sequence joins TRBV3-1 and TRBJ2-7; D is perhaps TRBD1 (7 bases). Trimming cost V 8 bases and J 4 bases, with 15 bases left between them. CDR1 and CDR2 (germline): LGHDT, YNNKEL (reference sequence). The CDR3 is made up of 13 amino acids. CDR3 DNA: TGTGCCAGCGGCAGACAGGGAGGTTACGAGCAGTACTTC. It translates to CASGRQGGYEQYF.

This clonotype was recorded at least ten times. V is TRBV28 and J is TRBJ1-4, with D tentatively TRBD1 (5 bases). V lost 3 bases and J lost 5, with 7 bases in between. The CDR3 is 13 amino acids. Germline V gene data show CDR1 as MDHEN and CDR2 as SYDVKM. CDR3 sequence reads: CASSFSGNEKLFF. The CDR3 nucleotides are TGTGCCAGCAGTTTTTCAGGGAATGAAAAACTGTTTTTT.

This clonotype was picked up a small number of times. This sequence joins TRBV29-1 and TRBJ2-2; 8 bases match TRBD2. This CDR3 contains 14 residues. Germline CDR1 reads SQVTM; CDR2 reads ANQGSEA. J was trimmed by 5 bases and V by 4 bases; bases with no gene match: 6. CDR3 sequence: CSVGSAGDTGELFF. The CDR3 DNA is TGCAGCGTTGGATCAGCGGGAGATACCGGGGAGCTGTTTTTT.

The chain joins TRBV7-2 to TRBJ1-6; D uncertain. Trimming shortened V by 1 base and J by 7 bases, and 11 bases separated the two germline ends. The CDR3 loop spans 15 amino acids. Germline CDR1 SGHTA, CDR2 FQGNSA. This CDR3 is CASSLEWRRNSPLHF. The CDR3 coding sequence is TGTGCCAGCAGCTTAGAGTGGCGGAGGAATTCACCCCTCCACTTT. Together with reference TRBV7-2 and TRBJ1-6, the CDR3 gives the full variable domain: GAGVSQSPSNKVTEKGKDVELRCDPISGHTALYWYRQSLGQGLEFLIYFQGNSAPDKSGLPSDRFSAERTGGSVSTLTIQRTQQEDSAVYLCASSLEWRRNSPLHFGNGTRLTVT.

This clonotype was recorded a few times. The chain couples TRBV6-6 to TRBJ1-2, with D tentatively TRBD1 (5 bases). The germline CDR1 and CDR2 sequences are MNHNY and SVGAGI (reference sequence). V was shortened by 2 bases and J by 4 bases, with 8 bases between the two germline ends. The CDR3 contains 13 residues. CDR3 DNA: TGTGCCAGCAGTTACGACAGACCCTATGGCTACACCTTC. Translation: CASSYDRPYGYTF.

This clonotype was counted between two and nine times. The J gene is TRBJ1-4, the V gene TRBV12-3 or TRBV12-4, with D perhaps matching TRBD1 (6 bases). The CDR3 is made up of 18 amino acids. V was shortened by 6 bases and J by 2 bases, with 22 bases between the two germline ends. This CDR3 is CASSRLTGTGGTNEKLFF. CDR3 nucleotides: TGTGCCAGCAGCCGCCTGACCGGGACGGGGGGCACTAATGAAAAACTGTTTTTT.

This clonotype was found a few times. This chain joins TRBV2 and TRBJ2-7, with 8 bases that match TRBD1. V lost 5 bases, J lost 7 bases, and 13 bases stayed unmatched. Germline assignment: CDR1 SNHLY and CDR2 FYNNEI. This CDR3 region has 15 residues. The CDR3 here is CASSLDRVGRGEQYF. CDR3 DNA sequence: TGTGCCAGCAGTTTGGACAGGGTCGGGAGAGGGGAGCAGTACTTC.

This clonotype was picked up many times. The chain has TRBV5-1 and TRBJ1-1; possible D gene TRBD1, 6 bases. Germline lookup yields CDR1 SGHRS and CDR2 YFSETQ. Trimming pared 0 bases from V and 7 bases from J, leaving 10 bases between. The CDR3 spans 13 residues. Here the CDR3 DNA reads TGCGCCAGCAGCTTGGGCCTGGACAGTGAAGCTTTCTTT. It encodes CASSLGLDSEAFF.